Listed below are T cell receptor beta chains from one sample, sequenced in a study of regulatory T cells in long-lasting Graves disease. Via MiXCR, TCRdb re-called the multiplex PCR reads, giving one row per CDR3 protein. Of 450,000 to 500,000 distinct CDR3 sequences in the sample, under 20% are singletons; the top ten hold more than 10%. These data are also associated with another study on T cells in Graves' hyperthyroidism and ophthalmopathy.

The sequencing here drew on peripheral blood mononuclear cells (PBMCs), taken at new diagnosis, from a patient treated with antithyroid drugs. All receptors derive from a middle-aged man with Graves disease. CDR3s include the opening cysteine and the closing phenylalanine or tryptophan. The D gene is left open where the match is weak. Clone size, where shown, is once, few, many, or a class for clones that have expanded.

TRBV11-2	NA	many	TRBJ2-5	CASSLENPQYF	TGTGCCAGCAGCTTAGAGAATCCCCAGTACTTC
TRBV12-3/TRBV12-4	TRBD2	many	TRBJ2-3	CASETKRRGVKVSGTDTQYF	TGTGCCAGTGAAACAAAGCGGCGGGGGGTAAAGGTATCCGGCACAGATACGCAGTATTTT
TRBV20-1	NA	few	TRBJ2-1	CSASERDEQFF	TGCAGTGCTAGCGAGCGGGATGAGCAGTTCTTC
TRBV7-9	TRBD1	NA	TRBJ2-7	CASSYPGQVHEQYF	TGTGCCAGCAGCTATCCGGGACAGGTCCACGAGCAGTACTTC
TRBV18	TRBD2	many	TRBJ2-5	CASSPPGGYLETQYF	TGTGCCAGCTCCCCTCCGGGGGGATACCTAGAGACCCAGTACTTC
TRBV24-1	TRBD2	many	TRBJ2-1	CATSDLVSSGSSEQFF	TGTGCCACCAGTGATTTGGTGTCTAGCGGGAGTTCTGAGCAGTTCTTC
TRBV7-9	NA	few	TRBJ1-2	CASSSRKGSIYGYTF	TGTGCCAGCAGCTCGAGGAAAGGTTCGATATATGGCTACACCTTC
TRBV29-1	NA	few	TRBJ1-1	CSVGQSEAFF	TGCAGCGTTGGACAGAGTGAAGCTTTCTTT
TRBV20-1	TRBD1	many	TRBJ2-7	CSARERRGQVEQYF	TGCAGTGCTAGAGAGCGCAGGGGGCAGGTCGAGCAGTACTTC
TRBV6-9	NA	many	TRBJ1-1	CASSYGAVNTEAFF	TGTGCCAGCAGTTACGGGGCAGTGAACACTGAAGCTTTCTTT
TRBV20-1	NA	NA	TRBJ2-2	CSARSRIANTGELFF	TGCAGTGCTAGATCCAGGATCGCGAACACCGGGGAGCTGTTTTTT
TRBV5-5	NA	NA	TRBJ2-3	CASTLGTRTDTQYF	TGTGCCAGCACCTTGGGGACCCGCACAGATACGCAGTATTTT
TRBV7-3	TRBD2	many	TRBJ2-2	CASSSLAGGNTGELFF	TGTGCCAGCAGCTCCCTGGCGGGAGGGAACACCGGGGAGCTGTTTTTT
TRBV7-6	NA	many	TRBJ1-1	CASSLQQGYYTEAFF	TGTGCCAGCAGCTTACAACAGGGTTACTACACTGAAGCTTTCTTT
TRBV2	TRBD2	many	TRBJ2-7	CASSEARTRALYEQYF	TGTGCCAGCAGTGAAGCGCGGACTAGAGCCCTTTACGAGCAGTACTTC
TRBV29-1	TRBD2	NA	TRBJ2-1	CSGSGLAGAGEQFF	TGCAGCGGATCCGGACTAGCGGGAGCGGGTGAGCAGTTCTTC
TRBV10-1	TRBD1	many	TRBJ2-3	CASSWDRGEDTQYF	TGCGCCAGCAGCTGGGACAGGGGAGAAGATACGCAGTATTTT
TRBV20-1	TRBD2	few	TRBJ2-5	CSASRGLAGETQYF	TGCAGTGCTTCCAGGGGACTAGCGGGCGAGACCCAGTACTTC
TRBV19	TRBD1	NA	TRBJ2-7	CASSITGGYEQYF	TGTGCCAGTAGTATCACAGGGGGCTACGAGCAGTACTTC
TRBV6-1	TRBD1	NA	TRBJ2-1	CASSEALTGGGFF	TGTGCCAGCAGTGAAGCGCTTACAGGGGGCGGATTCTTC